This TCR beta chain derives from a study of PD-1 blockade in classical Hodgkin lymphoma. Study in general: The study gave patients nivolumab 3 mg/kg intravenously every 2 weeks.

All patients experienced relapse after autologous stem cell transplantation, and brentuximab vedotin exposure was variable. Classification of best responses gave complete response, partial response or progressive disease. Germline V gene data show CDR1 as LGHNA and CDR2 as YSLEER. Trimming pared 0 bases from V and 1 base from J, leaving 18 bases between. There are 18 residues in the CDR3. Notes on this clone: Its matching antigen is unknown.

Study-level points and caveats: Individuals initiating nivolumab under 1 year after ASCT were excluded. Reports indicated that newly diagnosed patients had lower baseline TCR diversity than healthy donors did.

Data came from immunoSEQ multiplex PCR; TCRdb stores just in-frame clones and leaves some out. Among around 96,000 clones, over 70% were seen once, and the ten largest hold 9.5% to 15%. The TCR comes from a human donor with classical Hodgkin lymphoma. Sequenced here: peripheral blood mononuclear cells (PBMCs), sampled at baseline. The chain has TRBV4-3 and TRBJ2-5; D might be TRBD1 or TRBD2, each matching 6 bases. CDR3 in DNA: TGCGCCAGCAGCCAAGATCGGAAAGGGTCGGGGGCCCAAGAGACCCAGTACTTC. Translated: CASSQDRKGSGAQETQYF.